This T cell receptor (beta chain) was recorded in a study of CD8 T cells in ankylosing spondylitis. General study findings and limits: A motif of 7 or 8 highly homologous TCR beta variants was seen as apparently characteristic of ankylosing spondylitis blood.

Trimming removed 5 bases at V and 0 bases at J, with 8 bases between. The CDR3 sequence is 12 residues long. In germline, CDR1 is SQVTM, CDR2 ANQGSEA. TCRdb reprocessed the 5' RACE reads with MiXCR, giving one entry per CDR3 protein. The table includes approximately 440,000 distinct CDR3 sequences, 17% detected once. This clonotype came up many times. Its specificity is unknown. This receptor was obtained from a male donor with ankylosing spondylitis. The sample comprised blood, either unsorted or a sorted T cell fraction (not recorded which). This chain uses TRBV29-1 with TRBJ2-7, with D unclear. The CDR3 DNA reads TGCAGCGTTAGAAGTAGCTCCTACGAGCAGTACTTC. This encodes CSVRSSSYEQYF.